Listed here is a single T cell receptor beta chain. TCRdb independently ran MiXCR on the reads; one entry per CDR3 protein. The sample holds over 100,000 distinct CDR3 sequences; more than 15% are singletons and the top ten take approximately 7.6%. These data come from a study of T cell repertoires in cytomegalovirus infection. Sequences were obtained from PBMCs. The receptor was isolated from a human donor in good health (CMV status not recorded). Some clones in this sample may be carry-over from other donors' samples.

In nucleotides, the CDR3 is TGCAGCGCTGGAGGAGGGACTAACTATGGCTACACCTTC. It yields the protein CSAGGGTNYGYTF. This chain uses TRBV29-1 with TRBJ1-2, with D unresolved. Germline values: CDR1 SQVTM, CDR2 ANQGSEA. Trimming stripped 7 bases from V and 0 bases from J, with 12 bases between. This CDR3 has 13 residues.